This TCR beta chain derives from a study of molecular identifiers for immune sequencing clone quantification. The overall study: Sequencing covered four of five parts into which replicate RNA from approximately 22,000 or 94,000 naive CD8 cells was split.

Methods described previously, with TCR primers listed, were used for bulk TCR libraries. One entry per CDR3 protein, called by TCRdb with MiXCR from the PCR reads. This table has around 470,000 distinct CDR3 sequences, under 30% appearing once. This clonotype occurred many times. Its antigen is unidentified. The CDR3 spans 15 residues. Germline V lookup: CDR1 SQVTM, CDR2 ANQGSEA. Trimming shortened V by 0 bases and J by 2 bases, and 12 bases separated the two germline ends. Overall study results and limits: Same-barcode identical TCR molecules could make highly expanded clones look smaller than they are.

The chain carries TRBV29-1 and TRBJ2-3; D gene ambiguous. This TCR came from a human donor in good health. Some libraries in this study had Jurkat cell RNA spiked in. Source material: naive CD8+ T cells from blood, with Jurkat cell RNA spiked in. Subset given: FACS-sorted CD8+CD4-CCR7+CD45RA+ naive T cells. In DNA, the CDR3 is TGCAGCGTTGAAGAGAAGGGCAGGAACACAGATACGCAGTATTTT. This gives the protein CSVEEKGRNTDTQYF.